This T cell receptor beta chain was found in a study of early T cells in non-severe SARS-CoV-2 infection. Unique molecular identifiers were affixed to single, distinct cDNA molecules. One entry per CDR3 protein, called by TCRdb with MiXCR from the 5' RACE reads. The sample holds tens of thousands of distinct CDR3 sequences; less than 11% are singletons and the top ten take around 8%. This clonotype has at least ten counts. This receptor was identified in an adult who was a healthcare worker with PCR-confirmed SARS-CoV-2 infection or an uninfected control (not recorded which). The sequenced sample was whole blood, obtained at baseline.

CDR3 protein: CASSPRAGAHEQYF. DNA of the CDR3: TGTGCCAGCAGCCCCCGAGCGGGAGCCCACGAGCAGTACTTC. The V gene is TRBV6-5, the J gene TRBJ2-7; TRBD2 matches 8 bases. This CDR3 comprises 14 residues. Germline lookup yields CDR1 MNHEY and CDR2 SVGAGI. V lost 6 bases, J lost 5 bases, and 9 bases stayed unmatched.